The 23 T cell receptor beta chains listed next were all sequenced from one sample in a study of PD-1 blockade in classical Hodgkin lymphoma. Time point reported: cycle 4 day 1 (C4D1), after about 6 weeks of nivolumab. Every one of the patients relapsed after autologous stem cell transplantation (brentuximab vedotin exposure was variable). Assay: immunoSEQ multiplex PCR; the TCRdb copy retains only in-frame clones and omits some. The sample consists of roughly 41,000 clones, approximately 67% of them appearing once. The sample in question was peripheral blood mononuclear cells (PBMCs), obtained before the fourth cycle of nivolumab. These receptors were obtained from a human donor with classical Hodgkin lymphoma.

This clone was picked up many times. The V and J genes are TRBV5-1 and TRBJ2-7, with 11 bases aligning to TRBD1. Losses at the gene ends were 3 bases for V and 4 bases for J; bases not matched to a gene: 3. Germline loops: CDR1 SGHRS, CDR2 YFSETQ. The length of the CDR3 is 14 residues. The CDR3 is CASSYGQGAYEQYF. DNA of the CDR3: TGCGCCAGCAGCTACGGACAGGGGGCTTACGAGCAGTACTTC.

The CDR3 sequence: CASGLATVTGDPYEQYF. The CDR3 DNA reads as TGTGCTAGTGGTTTGGCGACTGTTACAGGGGACCCTTACGAGCAGTACTTC. The J gene is TRBJ2-7, the V gene TRBV12-5; 7 bases are shared with TRBD1. Germline V lookup: CDR1 LGHNT, CDR2 FRNRAP. The CDR3 extends over 17 amino acids. Trimming at V came to 1 base and at J to 4 bases, leaving 13 bases not matched to a gene.

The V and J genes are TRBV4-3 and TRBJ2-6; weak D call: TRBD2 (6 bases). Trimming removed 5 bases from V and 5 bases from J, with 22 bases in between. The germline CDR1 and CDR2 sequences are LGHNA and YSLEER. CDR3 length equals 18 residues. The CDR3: CASSRGGGSQSRANVLTF. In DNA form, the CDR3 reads TGCGCCAGCAGCAGGGGAGGAGGATCACAAAGTCGGGCCAACGTCCTGACTTTC.

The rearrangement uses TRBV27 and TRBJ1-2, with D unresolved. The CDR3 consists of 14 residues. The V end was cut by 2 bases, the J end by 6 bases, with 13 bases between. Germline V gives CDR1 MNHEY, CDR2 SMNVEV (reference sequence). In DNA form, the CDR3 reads TGTGCCAGCAGTTTAGGCAGATGGGAAGATGGCTACACCTTC. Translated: CASSLGRWEDGYTF.

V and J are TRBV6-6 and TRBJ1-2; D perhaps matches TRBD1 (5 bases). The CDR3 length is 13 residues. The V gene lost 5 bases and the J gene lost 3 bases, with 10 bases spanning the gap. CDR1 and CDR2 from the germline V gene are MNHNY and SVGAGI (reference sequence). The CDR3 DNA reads TGTGCCAGCAGTGACAGTTTACACTATGGCTACACCTTC. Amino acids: CASSDSLHYGYTF.

The CDR3 here is CASSQADIFREAEAFF. The CDR3 DNA sequence: TGCGCCAGCAGCCAAGCGGATATTTTCAGGGAAGCTGAAGCTTTCTTT. This rearrangement joins TRBV4-1 to TRBJ1-1, with a tentative D call TRBD1 (5 bases). Deletions cut 1 base from V and 6 bases from J, with 18 bases between. CDR3 size: 16 residues. Germline V gene lookup returns CDR1 MGHRA and CDR2 YSYEKL.

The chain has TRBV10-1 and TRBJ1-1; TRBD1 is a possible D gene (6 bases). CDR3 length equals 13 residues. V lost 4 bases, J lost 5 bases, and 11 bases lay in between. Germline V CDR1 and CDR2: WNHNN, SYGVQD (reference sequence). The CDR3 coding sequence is TGCGCCAGCAGTGGACAGGACGGGACTGAAGCTTTCTTT. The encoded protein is CASSGQDGTEAFF.

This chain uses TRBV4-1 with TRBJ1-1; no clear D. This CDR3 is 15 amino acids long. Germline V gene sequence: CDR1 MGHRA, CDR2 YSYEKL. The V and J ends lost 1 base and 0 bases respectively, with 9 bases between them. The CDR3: CASSQGGLLNTEAFF. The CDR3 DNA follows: TGCGCCAGCAGCCAAGGTGGTCTGCTGAACACTGAAGCTTTCTTT.

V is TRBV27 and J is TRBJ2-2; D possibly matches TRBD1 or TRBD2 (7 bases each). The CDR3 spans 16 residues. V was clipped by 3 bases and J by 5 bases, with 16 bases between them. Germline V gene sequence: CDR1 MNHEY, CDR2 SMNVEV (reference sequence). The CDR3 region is CASSFQGGPVTGELFF. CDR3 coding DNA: TGTGCCAGCAGTTTCCAGGGGGGGCCAGTGACCGGGGAGCTGTTTTTT.

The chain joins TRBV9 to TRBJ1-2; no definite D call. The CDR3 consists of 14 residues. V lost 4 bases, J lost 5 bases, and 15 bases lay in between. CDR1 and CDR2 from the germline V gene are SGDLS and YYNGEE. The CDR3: CASSPGPTGYGYTF. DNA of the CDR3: TGTGCCAGCAGCCCCGGACCGACCGGTTATGGCTACACCTTC. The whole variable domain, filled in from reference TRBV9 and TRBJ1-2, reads DSGVTQTPKHLITATGQRVTLRCSPRSGDLSVYWYQQSLDQGLQFLIQYYNGEERAKGNILERFSAQQFPDLHSELNLSSLELGDSALYFCASSPGPTGYGYTFGSGTRLTVV.

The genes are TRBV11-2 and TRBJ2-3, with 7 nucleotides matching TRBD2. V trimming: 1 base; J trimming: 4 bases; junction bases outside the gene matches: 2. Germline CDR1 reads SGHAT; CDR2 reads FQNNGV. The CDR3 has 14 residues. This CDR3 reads CASSLVGGSDTQYF. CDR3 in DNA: TGTGCCAGCAGCTTAGTGGGAGGGTCAGATACGCAGTATTTT.

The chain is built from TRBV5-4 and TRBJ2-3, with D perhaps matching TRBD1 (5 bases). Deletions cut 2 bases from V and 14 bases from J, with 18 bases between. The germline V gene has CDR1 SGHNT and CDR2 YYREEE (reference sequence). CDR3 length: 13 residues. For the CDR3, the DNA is TGTGCCAGCAGCTTTCGCCCTGACGAGCAGGGGTATTTT. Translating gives CASSFRPDEQGYF.

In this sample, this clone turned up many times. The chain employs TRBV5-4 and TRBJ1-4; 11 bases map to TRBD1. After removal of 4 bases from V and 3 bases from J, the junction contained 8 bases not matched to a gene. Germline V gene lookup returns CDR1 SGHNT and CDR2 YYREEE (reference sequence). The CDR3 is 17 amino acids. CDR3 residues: CASSPGTGGAPNEKLFF. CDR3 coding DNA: TGTGCCAGCAGCCCCGGGACAGGGGGGGCGCCTAATGAAAAACTGTTTTTT.

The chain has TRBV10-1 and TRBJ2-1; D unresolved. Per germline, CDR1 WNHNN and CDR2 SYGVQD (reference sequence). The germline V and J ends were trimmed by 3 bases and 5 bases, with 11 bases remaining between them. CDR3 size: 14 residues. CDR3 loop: CASSEGRTHNEQFF. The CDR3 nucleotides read TGCGCCAGCAGTGAAGGGCGGACCCACAATGAGCAGTTCTTC.

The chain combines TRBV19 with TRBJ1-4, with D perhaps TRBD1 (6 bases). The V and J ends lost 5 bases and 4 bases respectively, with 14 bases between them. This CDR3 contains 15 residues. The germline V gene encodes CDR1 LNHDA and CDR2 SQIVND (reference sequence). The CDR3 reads CASSGGPLYNEKLFF. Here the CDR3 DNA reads TGTGCCAGTAGTGGGGGGCCGTTATATAATGAAAAACTGTTTTTT.

The CDR3 bases are TGTGCCAGCAGCCCCCCGGACAGGGTACAGTTCTTC. Translating it yields CASSPPDRVQFF. This chain connects TRBV11-2 to TRBJ2-1, with 8 bases that match TRBD1. V lost 5 bases to trimming and J lost 13 bases; unmatched junction nucleotides: 7. CDR1 and CDR2 (germline): SGHAT, FQNNGV. This CDR3 region has 12 residues.

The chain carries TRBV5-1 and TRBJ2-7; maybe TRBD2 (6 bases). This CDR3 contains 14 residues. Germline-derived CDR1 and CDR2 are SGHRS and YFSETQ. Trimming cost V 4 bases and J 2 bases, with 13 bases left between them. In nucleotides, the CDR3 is TGCGCCAGCAGCGTGGGACTGGGCACCTACGAGCAGTACTTC. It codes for CASSVGLGTYEQYF.

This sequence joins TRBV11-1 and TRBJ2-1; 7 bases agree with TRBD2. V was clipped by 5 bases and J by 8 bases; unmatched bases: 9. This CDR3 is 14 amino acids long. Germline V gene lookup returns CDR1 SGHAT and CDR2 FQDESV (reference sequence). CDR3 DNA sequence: TGTGCCAGCAGCCCCGTACTAGCGTTCTATGAGCAGTTCTTC. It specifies CASSPVLAFYEQFF.

Here the CDR3 reads CASSEGLQPQHF. CDR3 DNA: TGTGCCAGCAGTGAGGGGCTTCAGCCCCAGCATTTT. This chain joins TRBV2 and TRBJ1-5; maybe TRBD1 (5 bases). Trimming took off 3 bases at V and 6 bases at J, with 6 bases between the two ends. The CDR3 is 12 amino acids. CDR1 and CDR2 from the germline V gene are SNHLY and FYNNEI. Together with reference TRBV2 and TRBJ1-5, the CDR3 gives the full variable domain: EPEVTQTPSHQVTQMGQEVILRCVPISNHLYFYWYRQILGQKVEFLVSFYNNEISEKSEIFDDQFSVERPDGSNFTLKIRSTKLEDSAMYFCASSEGLQPQHFGDGTRLSIL.

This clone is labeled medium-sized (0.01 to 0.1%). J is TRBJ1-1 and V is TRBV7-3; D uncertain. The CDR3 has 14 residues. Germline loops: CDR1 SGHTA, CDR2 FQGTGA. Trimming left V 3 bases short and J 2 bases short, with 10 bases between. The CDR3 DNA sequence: TGTGCCAGCAGCTTGACGTCGGGTAACACTGAAGCTTTCTTT. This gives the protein CASSLTSGNTEAFF.

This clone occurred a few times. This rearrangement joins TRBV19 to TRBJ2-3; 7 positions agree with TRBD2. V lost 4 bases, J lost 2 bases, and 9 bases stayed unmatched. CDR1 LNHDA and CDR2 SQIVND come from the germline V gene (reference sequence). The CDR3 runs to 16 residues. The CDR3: CASSRAPAGLTDTQYF. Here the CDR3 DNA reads TGTGCCAGTAGTAGGGCCCCAGCGGGGCTCACAGATACGCAGTATTTT.

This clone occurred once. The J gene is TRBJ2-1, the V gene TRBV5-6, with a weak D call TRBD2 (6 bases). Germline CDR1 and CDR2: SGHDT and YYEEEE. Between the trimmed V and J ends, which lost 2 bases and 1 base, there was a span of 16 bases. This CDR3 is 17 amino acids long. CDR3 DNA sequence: TGTGCCAGCAGCTTCAGTTCCGGGGGAGAATCCTACAATGAGCAGTTCTTC. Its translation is CASSFSSGGESYNEQFF.

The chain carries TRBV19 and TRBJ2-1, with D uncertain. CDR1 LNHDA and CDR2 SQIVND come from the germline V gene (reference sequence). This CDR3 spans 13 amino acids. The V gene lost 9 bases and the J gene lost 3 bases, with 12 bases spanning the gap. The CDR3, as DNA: TGTGCCAGCAGGTTCGATAACTACAATGAGCAGTTCTTC. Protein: CASRFDNYNEQFF.